This T cell receptor (beta chain) was documented in a study of regulatory T cells in long-lasting Graves disease. At the level of the study: Antithyroid drug intake by newly diagnosed Graves' patients had lasted under 3 months.

With iRepertoire HTBI primers and Arm-PCR of CDR3 regions, TCR beta libraries were built. TCRdb re-analysed the multiplex PCR reads in MiXCR, keeping a single row per CDR3 protein. The sample consists of about 400,000 distinct CDR3 sequences, roughly a sixth of them appearing once. This clonotype showed up many times. Its antigen is still unknown. The CDR3 has 15 amino acids. Germline loops: CDR1 MNHEY, CDR2 SVGEGT. The J segment lost 6 bases and the V segment lost 5 bases, leaving 10 bases of the junction unmatched. Sample time point: newly diagnosed GD, antithyroid drugs for less than 3 months. Generation of the TCR library employed RNA extracted from PBMCs. Study results and caveats: Thyroid tissue went unexamined; only peripheral blood was analyzed.

This rearrangement joins TRBV6-2 or TRBV6-3 to TRBJ2-1, with 7 bases aligning to TRBD2. The sequencing here drew on peripheral blood mononuclear cells (PBMCs), taken at new diagnosis, from a patient treated with antithyroid drugs. This receptor was obtained from a female donor with Graves disease. The CDR3 region has the DNA TGTGCCAGCAGTGCCGGGACGGGACTACTCAATGAGCAGTTCTTC. It codes for CASSAGTGLLNEQFF.